This T cell receptor beta chain comes out of a study of blood T cells in healthy people across ages. A second about 7 to 11 cycle PCR used barcoded and J-beta primers. Every cDNA was tagged by a template-switch adaptor with 12 random nucleotides. TCRdb redid the calling of the 5' RACE reads with MiXCR, one entry per CDR3 protein. This sample has nearly 800,000 distinct CDR3 sequences, with roughly three fifths found just once. The sequenced sample was blood. The sequence was obtained from a man aged 35-49 years in good health.

The CDR3 coding sequence is TGCAGTGCTCCAAGTGGGTCCCGGGCGGGAGTTTACACAGATACGCAGTATTTT. This sequence encodes CSAPSGSRAGVYTDTQYF. V usage is TRBV20-1 and J usage is TRBJ2-3; TRBD2 aligns across 7 bases. The length of the CDR3 is 18 residues. The germline V gene has CDR1 DFQATT and CDR2 SNEGSKA (reference sequence). The V and J ends lost 5 bases and 2 bases, in that order; junction bases with no gene match: 19.